A selection of T cell receptor beta chains follows, all from one sample in a study of CD8 T cells in ankylosing spondylitis. In TCRdb, the 5' RACE reads were re-called with MiXCR into one record per CDR3 protein. The sample yields 200,000 to 300,000 distinct CDR3 sequences, approximately 24% seen once. The sequencing sample was made of blood, either unsorted or a sorted T cell fraction (not recorded which). The receptor source for this set is a male donor with ankylosing spondylitis or in good health (not recorded which). The CDR3 runs from the conserved cysteine through the conserved F or W.

v_call | cdr3_aa
TRBV20-1 | CSASSGRTETQYF
TRBV12-3/TRBV12-4 | CASSYPQGYTEAFF
TRBV7-3 | CASSLGVGLQYNEQFF
TRBV20-1 | CSARDDRETQYF
TRBV29-1 | CSHRSDRGTDTKYF
TRBV10-3 | CAISEREDEQFF
TRBV12-3/TRBV12-4 | CASSRAGGRYEQYF
TRBV12-3/TRBV12-4 | CASSSLIGGLEQYF
TRBV20-1 | CSARPGFSTDTQYF
TRBV6-5 | CASSYPGQGGETQYF
TRBV6-5 | CASSYQGGTEAFF
TRBV12-3/TRBV12-4 | CASSFNREAFF
TRBV20-1 | CSARAADQSGYTF
TRBV15 | CATSRLLAGVYNEQFF
TRBV15 | CATSRDKGGEQYF
TRBV20-1 | CSARDEAQITDTQYF
TRBV15 | CATSRGLAGSRETQYF